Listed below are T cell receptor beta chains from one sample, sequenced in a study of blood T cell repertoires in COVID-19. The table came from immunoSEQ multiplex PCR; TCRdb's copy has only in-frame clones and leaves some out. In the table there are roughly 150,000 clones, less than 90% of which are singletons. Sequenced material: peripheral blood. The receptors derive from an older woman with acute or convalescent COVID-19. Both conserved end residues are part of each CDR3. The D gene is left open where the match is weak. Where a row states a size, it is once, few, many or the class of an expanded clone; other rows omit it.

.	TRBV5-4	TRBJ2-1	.	TGTGCCAGCAGCTTTAACAGCCACCCCTGGAATGAGCAGTTCTTC	CASSFNSHPWNEQFF
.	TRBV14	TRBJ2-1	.	TGTGCCAGCAGCCCCAGACTAGTCCATGAGCAGTTCTTC	CASSPRLVHEQFF
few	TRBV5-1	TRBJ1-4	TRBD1	TGCGCCAGCAGCTCGAATCAGGGGGTTAGGAATGAAAAACTGTTTTTT	CASSSNQGVRNEKLFF
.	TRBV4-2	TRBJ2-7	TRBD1	TGTGCCAGCAGCCAAGTGATGGGACAGGGGTCCTACGAGCAGTACTTC	CASSQVMGQGSYEQYF
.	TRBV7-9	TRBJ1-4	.	TGTGCCAGCAGCTTAGGAGGGAATGAAAAACTGTTTTTT	CASSLGGNEKLFF
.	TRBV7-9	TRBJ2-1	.	TGTGCCGCCCGGATGGCAGGGGACCACAATGAGCAGTTCTTC	CAARMAGDHNEQFF
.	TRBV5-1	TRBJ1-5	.	TGCGCCAGCAGCTTGGACTGGGGGCATCAGCCCCAGCATTTT	CASSLDWGHQPQHF
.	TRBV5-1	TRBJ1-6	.	TGCGCCAGCAGCTTAGCACAGTCTAATTCACCCCTCCACTTT	CASSLAQSNSPLHF
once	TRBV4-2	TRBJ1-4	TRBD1	TGTGCCAGCAACCATCCGGGACAGAGAGAAAAACTGTTTTTT	CASNHPGQREKLFF
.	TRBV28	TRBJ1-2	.	TGTGCCAGCAGTCCAGCAACGGGACTCTATGGCTACACCTTC	CASSPATGLYGYTF
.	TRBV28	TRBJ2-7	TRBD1	TGTGCCAGCAGTGAGAATGGACAGGGGGGCTACGAGCAGTACTTC	CASSENGQGGYEQYF
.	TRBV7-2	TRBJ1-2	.	TGTGCCAGCAGCTTACAGGGAACAGCAGACTATGGCTACACCTTC	CASSLQGTADYGYTF
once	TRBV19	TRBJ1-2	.	TGTGCCAGTAGCCAAGGGGGTCCCTATGGCTACACCTTC	CASSQGGPYGYTF
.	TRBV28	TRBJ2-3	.	TGTGCCAGCAGTTTGAGGACCCTCGGGGTGGATACGCAGTATTTT	CASSLRTLGVDTQYF
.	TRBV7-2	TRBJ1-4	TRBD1	TGTGCCAGCAGCTTAGCTCCAGCGGGACAGGGAAACGAAAAACTGTTTTTT	CASSLAPAGQGNEKLFF
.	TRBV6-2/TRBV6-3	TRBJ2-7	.	TGTGCCAGCAGTCGTACATCCTCCTACGAGCAGTACTTC	CASSRTSSYEQYF
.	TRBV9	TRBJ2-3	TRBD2	TGTGCCAGCAGCCCACTATCGGGGGGGGTCGGAGATACGCAGTATTTT	CASSPLSGGVGDTQYF
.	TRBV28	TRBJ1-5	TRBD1	TGTGCCAGCAGTTTGCTGGCAGGGGGGATGAATCAGCCCCAGCATTTT	CASSLLAGGMNQPQHF